Following are 2 T cell receptor beta chains from one sample sequenced in a study of T cells in Graves' hyperthyroidism and ophthalmopathy. Amplification of TCR beta CDR3 regions used RNA as the template. First-round RT-PCR with HTBI primers amplified the TCR CDR3 region. TCRdb reprocessed the multiplex PCR reads via MiXCR and lists one record per CDR3 protein. The sample lists hundreds of thousands of distinct CDR3 sequences; about 20% were seen once. Material: blood. Receptor source: a man aged 40-49 years with Graves' ophthalmopathy.

The genes are TRBV30 and TRBJ1-2; a weak D match, TRBD1 (6 bases). Germline lookup yields CDR1 GTSNPN and CDR2 SVGIG (reference sequence). The CDR3 runs to 15 residues. V was cut by 1 base and J by 6 bases, with 18 bases left in between. The CDR3 protein is CAWSERGGLSDGYTF. CDR3 nucleotides: TGTGCCTGGAGTGAACGAGGGGGGCTCTCGGATGGCTACACCTTC.

The chain is built from TRBV10-3 and TRBJ1-1; no reliable D call. This CDR3 has 14 amino acids. Germline assignment: CDR1 ENHRY and CDR2 SYGVKD. V dropped 0 bases and J dropped 6 bases, with 11 bases sitting between them. CDR3 coding DNA: TGTGCCATCAGTGAGTCAGGGCTCCGCCCTGAAGCTTTCTTT. Translated, it gives CAISESGLRPEAFF.